This passage covers 16 T cell receptor beta chains from one sample sequenced in a study of a mutant IDH1 vaccine in newly diagnosed glioma. No antigen has been identified for these receptors. Sequenced by immunoSEQ multiplex PCR; TCRdb stores in-frame clones only, minus some. The sample shows 40,000 or so clones, roughly 92% of them seen only once. Stated time point: week 5, during vaccination. Mutant IDH1 20-mer peptide, at 300 ug, made up each vaccine dose, with topical imiquimod. The sample consisted of PBMCs, taken from a glioma patient whose treatment included an IDH1 peptide vaccine. The receptors shown here come from a man aged 45-65 years with glioma.

The chain carries TRBV5-1 and TRBJ1-4, with TRBD1 as a possible D gene (5 bases). CDR1 is SGHRS, CDR2 YFSETQ, per germline. The CDR3 runs 14 residues. V was shortened by 4 bases and J by 6 bases, with 13 bases between the two germline ends. The CDR3 DNA reads as TGCGCCAGCAGCCCGGGCAGGGTAGATGAAAAACTGTTTTTT. Amino acids: CASSPGRVDEKLFF.

The chain carries TRBV7-9 and TRBJ2-2; a weak D match, TRBD2 (6 bases). Germline V gene data show CDR1 as SEHNR and CDR2 as FQNEAQ (reference sequence). V lost 2 bases, J lost 4 bases, and 11 bases lay in between. CDR3 size: 15 residues. Here the CDR3 reads CASSLSRGGTGELFF. The CDR3 DNA reads as TGTGCCAGCAGCTTAAGTCGGGGAGGCACCGGGGAGCTGTTTTTT.

Only a few counts were recorded for this clone. The chain is built from TRBV19 and TRBJ1-4; TRBD1 matches at 7 bases. Per the germline V gene, CDR1 is LNHDA and CDR2 is SQIVND (reference sequence). This CDR3 is 11 amino acids long. V was pared by 10 bases and J by 8 bases, with 4 bases of the junction left unmatched. Here the CDR3 DNA reads TGTGCCACAGGGGGTGGAGAAAAACTGTTTTTT. Translating gives CATGGGEKLFF.

Judged by abundance, this clone is medium-sized. This chain links TRBV28 with TRBJ1-2, with a weak D call TRBD1 (5 bases). Trimming left V 1 base short and J 4 bases short, with 7 bases between. CDR1 and CDR2 from the germline V gene are MDHEN and SYDVKM. The CDR3 length is 13 residues. The CDR3 nucleotides read TGTGCCAGCAGTTTATTCGGGGGCTATGGCTACACCTTC. Encoded protein: CASSLFGGYGYTF.

This clone is a singleton in its sample. This rearrangement joins TRBV4-3 to TRBJ1-2, with 7 bases that match TRBD1. Germline CDR1 is LGHNA and CDR2 is YSLEER. V was pared by 2 bases and J by 8 bases, with 5 bases of the junction left unmatched. The CDR3 consists of 13 residues. Here the CDR3 reads CASSQINRGGYTF. CDR3 nucleotide sequence: TGCGCCAGCAGCCAAATAAACAGGGGAGGCTACACCTTC.

This clone was seen a single time. V gene TRBV4-1 combines with J gene TRBJ2-7, with D maybe TRBD2 (5 bases). With 0 bases removed from V and 2 bases from J, the gap between germline ends came to 17 bases. CDR3 length: 17 residues. Germline CDR1 and CDR2: MGHRA and YSYEKL. CDR3 coding DNA: TGCGCCAGCAGCCAAGATCGGACGGGGTCCTTCCCCTACGAGCAGTACTTC. It specifies CASSQDRTGSFPYEQYF.

The J gene is TRBJ1-4, the V gene TRBV28; TRBD1 is a possible D gene (5 bases). This CDR3 comprises 15 residues. Trimming took off 7 bases at V and 2 bases at J, with 14 bases between the two ends. Germline V gives CDR1 MDHEN, CDR2 SYDVKM. The CDR3 protein is CASTSLGGTNEKLFF. As DNA, the CDR3 is TGTGCCAGCACCTCTCTGGGGGGTACTAATGAAAAACTGTTTTTT.

The gene calls are TRBV5-6 and TRBJ1-3; D not certain. The V end was cut by 5 bases, the J end by 6 bases, with 18 bases between. The V gene's germline CDR1 is SGHDT and CDR2 YYEEEE. There are 15 residues in the CDR3. The CDR3: CASSFVVGGPNTIYF. The DNA of the CDR3 is TGTGCCAGCAGTTTTGTGGTAGGAGGGCCAAACACCATATATTTT.

The gene calls are TRBV7-9 and TRBJ1-1; TRBD1 might be the D (5 bases). Between the trimmed V and J ends, which lost 3 bases and 3 bases, there was a span of 11 bases. The CDR3 is 14 amino acids. Per germline, CDR1 SEHNR and CDR2 FQNEAQ (reference sequence). CDR3 loop: CASSLTVWDTEAFF. The CDR3, as DNA: TGTGCCAGCAGCTTGACAGTGTGGGACACTGAAGCTTTCTTT.

V is TRBV18 and J is TRBJ2-7; no clear D gene. This CDR3 comprises 16 residues. V shed 3 bases and J shed 4 bases, with 19 bases lying between them. The V gene's germline CDR1 is KGHSH and CDR2 LQKENI. In DNA, the CDR3 is TGTGCCAGCTCACCCTCAGGACCGCTGAGAGAGTACGAGCAGTACTTC. It codes for CASSPSGPLREYEQYF.

This chain joins TRBV7-9 and TRBJ2-1, with TRBD1 matching over 8 bases. J lost 8 bases, V lost 3 bases, and 6 bases had no gene match. The CDR3 spans 14 residues. Germline V gene lookup returns CDR1 SEHNR and CDR2 FQNEAQ (reference sequence). The CDR3 region is CASSFRTGWYEQFF. CDR3 DNA sequence: TGTGCCAGCAGCTTCAGGACAGGGTGGTATGAGCAGTTCTTC.

This rearrangement joins TRBV29-1 to TRBJ2-5; TRBD2 might be the D (5 bases). The CDR3 runs 14 residues. The germline V and J ends were trimmed by 7 bases and 2 bases, with 17 bases remaining between them. The germline CDR1 and CDR2 sequences are SQVTM and ANQGSEA. The CDR3 reads CSALRRGYQETQYF. The CDR3 coding sequence is TGCAGCGCTCTACGACGAGGGTATCAAGAGACCCAGTACTTC. Using reference TRBV29-1 and TRBJ2-5 for the parts outside the CDR3, the full variable domain is SAVISQKPSRDICQRGTSLTIQCQVDSQVTMMFWYRQQPGQSLTLIATANQGSEATYESGFVIDKFPISRPNLTFSTLTVSNMSPEDSSIYLCSALRRGYQETQYFGPGTRLLVL.

The chain is built from TRBV28 and TRBJ1-5; D might be TRBD1 (5 bases). Deletions cut 2 bases from V and 4 bases from J, with 15 bases between. This CDR3 spans 16 amino acids. Germline CDR1 is MDHEN and CDR2 is SYDVKM. CDR3 sequence: CASSLGGQGPNQPQHF. The CDR3 DNA sequence: TGTGCCAGCAGTTTAGGAGGGCAGGGCCCAAATCAGCCCCAGCATTTT.

This chain joins TRBV5-1 and TRBJ2-1; tentatively, D is TRBD2 (5 bases). Deletions cut 5 bases from V and 7 bases from J, with 10 bases between. Looked up from germline, CDR1 is SGHRS and CDR2 is YFSETQ. The CDR3 is 12 amino acids. The CDR3 region is CASSRGWNEQFF. The CDR3 DNA reads as TGCGCCAGCAGTCGGGGTTGGAATGAGCAGTTCTTC.

The gene calls are TRBV7-9 and TRBJ2-2; 12 bases agree with TRBD1. This CDR3 region has 16 residues. J was trimmed by 5 bases and V by 3 bases; bases with no gene match: 4. Germline V gene lookup returns CDR1 SEHNR and CDR2 FQNEAQ (reference sequence). CDR3 coding DNA: TGTGCCAGCAGCTTTGGGGACAGGGGGCGGACCGGGGAGCTGTTTTTT. This sequence encodes CASSFGDRGRTGELFF.

This rearrangement joins TRBV6-6 to TRBJ2-5; TRBD1 matches at 9 bases. In germline, CDR1 is MNHNY, CDR2 SVGAGI (reference sequence). V was clipped by 4 bases and J by 5 bases; unmatched bases: 8. The length of the CDR3 is 15 residues. CDR3 in DNA: TGTGCCAGCAGTTTCGTACAGGGGGCTGGCGAGACCCAGTACTTC. It translates to CASSFVQGAGETQYF.